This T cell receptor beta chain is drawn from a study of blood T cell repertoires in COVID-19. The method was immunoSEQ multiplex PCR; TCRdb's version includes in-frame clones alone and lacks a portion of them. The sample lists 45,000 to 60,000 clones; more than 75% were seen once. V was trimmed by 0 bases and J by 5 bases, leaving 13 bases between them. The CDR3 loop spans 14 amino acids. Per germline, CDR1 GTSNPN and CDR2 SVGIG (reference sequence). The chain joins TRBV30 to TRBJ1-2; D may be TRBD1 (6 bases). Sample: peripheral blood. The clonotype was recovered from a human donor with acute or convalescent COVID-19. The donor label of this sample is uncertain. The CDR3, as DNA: TGTGCCTGGAGTGTTCCACAGGGACGGTATGGCTACACCTTC. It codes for CAWSVPQGRYGYTF.